This T cell receptor (beta chain) emerged from a study of cytomegalovirus exposure and HLA in healthy donors. It was with 60 Vbeta and 13 Jbeta primers that the PCR ran. Data came from immunoSEQ multiplex PCR; TCRdb stores just in-frame clones and leaves some out. The data hold about 190,000 clones, with roughly 77% observed a single time. Points on this clone: Its antigen remains unknown.

General observations from the study: Specificity for CMV antigens was confirmed in vitro for a few of the CMV-associated chains.

The CDR3 loop spans 15 amino acids. After removal of 7 bases from V and 7 bases from J, the junction contained 11 bases not matched to a gene. Germline V gene lookup returns CDR1 MNHEY and CDR2 SVGAGI. The rearrangement uses TRBV6-5 and TRBJ2-2; the match to TRBD2 covers 8 bases. Sequences were obtained from PBMCs. The sequence came from a man aged 30-40 years in good health and CMV-seropositive. The CDR3, as DNA: TGTGCCAGCACGGGAGGGGTCGGGTCAGGCGGGGAGCTGTTTTTT. Translated: CASTGGVGSGGELFF.